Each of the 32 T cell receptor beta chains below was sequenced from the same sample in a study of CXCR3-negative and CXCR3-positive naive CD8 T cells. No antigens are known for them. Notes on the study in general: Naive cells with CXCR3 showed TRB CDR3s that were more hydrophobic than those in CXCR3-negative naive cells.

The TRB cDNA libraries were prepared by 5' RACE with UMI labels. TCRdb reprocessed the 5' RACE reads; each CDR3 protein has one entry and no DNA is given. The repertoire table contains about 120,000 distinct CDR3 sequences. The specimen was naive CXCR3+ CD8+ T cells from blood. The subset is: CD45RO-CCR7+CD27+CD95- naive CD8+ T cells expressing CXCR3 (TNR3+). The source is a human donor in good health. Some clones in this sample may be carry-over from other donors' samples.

CDR3 region: CATSSGLAGQSSYNEQFF. This chain uses TRBV15 with TRBJ2-1; there is no DNA to check the TCRdb D call of TRBD2. Germline loops: CDR1 LNHNV, CDR2 YYDKDF (reference sequence). The CDR3 totals 18 residues.

The CDR3 reads CASSLDRFAPGNTIYF. The rearrangement links TRBV5-4 to TRBJ1-3. CDR1 and CDR2 from the germline V gene are SGHNT and YYREEE (reference sequence). CDR3 length equals 16 residues.

The CDR3 reads CASSPGTSGSAWNEQFF. The genes are TRBV12-3 or TRBV12-4 and TRBJ2-1; TCRdb indicates TRBD2, and absent DNA this call remains unverified. The CDR3 has 17 amino acids.

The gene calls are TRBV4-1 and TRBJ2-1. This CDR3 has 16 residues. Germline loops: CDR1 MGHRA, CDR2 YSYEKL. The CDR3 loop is CASSQADAAIYNEQFF.

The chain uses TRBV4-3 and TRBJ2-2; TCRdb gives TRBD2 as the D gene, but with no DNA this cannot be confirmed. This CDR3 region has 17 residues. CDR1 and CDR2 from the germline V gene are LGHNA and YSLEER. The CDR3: CASRPLAGGPGTGELFF.

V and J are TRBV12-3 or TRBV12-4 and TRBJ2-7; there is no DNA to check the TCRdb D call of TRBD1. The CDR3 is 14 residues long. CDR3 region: CASSDRDNSYEQYF.

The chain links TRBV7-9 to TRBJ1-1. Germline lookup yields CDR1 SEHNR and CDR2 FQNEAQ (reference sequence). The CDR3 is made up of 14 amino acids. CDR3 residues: CASSLASGNTEAFF.

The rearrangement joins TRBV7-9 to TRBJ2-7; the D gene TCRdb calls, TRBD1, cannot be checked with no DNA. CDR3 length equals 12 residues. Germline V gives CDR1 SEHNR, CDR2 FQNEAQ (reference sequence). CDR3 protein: CASSANRDEQYF.

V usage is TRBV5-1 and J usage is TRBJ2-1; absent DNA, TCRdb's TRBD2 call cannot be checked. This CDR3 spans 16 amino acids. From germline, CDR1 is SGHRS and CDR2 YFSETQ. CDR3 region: CASSWGLADLYNEQFF.

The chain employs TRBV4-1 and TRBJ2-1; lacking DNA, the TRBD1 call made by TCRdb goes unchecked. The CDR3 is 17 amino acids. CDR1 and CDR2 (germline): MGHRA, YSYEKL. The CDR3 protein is CASSQIAGGVSYNEQFF.

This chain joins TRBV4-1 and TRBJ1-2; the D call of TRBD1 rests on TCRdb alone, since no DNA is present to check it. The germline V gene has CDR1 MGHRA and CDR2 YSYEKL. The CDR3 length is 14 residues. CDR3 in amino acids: CASSQGDRAYGYTF.

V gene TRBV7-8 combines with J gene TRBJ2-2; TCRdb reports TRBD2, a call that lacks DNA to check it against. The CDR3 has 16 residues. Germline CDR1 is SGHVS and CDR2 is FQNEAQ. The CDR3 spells CAGSRGLAGYTGELFF.

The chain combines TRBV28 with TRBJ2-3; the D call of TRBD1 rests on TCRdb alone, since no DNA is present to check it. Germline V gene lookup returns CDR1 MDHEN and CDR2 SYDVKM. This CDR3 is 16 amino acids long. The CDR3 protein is CASSFEGQGRTDTQYF.

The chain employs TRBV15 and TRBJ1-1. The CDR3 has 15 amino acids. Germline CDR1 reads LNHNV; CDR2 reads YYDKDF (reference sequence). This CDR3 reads CATSRDIQMNTEAFF.

The CDR3 here is CASSVGTDTEAFF. J is TRBJ1-1 and V is TRBV9. The CDR3 length is 13 residues. CDR1 and CDR2 (germline): SGDLS, YYNGEE.

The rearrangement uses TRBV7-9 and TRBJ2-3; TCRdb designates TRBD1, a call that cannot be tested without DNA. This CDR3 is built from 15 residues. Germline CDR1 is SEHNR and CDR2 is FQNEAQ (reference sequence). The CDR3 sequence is CASSPIDGGTDTQYF.

CDR3 region: CASSGLEETQYF. This chain connects TRBV9 to TRBJ2-5. Germline V gives CDR1 SGDLS, CDR2 YYNGEE. This CDR3 spans 12 amino acids.

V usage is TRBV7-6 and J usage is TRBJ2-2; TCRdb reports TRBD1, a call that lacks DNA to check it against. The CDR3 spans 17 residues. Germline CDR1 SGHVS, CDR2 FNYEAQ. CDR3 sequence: CASSHGQGLSNTGELFF. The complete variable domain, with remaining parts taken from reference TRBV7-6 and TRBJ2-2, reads GAGVSQSPRYKVTKRGQDVALRCDPISGHVSLYWYRQALGQGPEFLTYFNYEAQQDKSGLPNDRFSAERPEGSISTLTIQRTEQRDSAMYRCASSHGQGLSNTGELFFGEGSRLTVL.

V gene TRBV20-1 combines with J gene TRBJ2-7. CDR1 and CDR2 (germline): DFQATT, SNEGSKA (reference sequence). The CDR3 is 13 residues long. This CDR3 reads CSATLRIGYEQYF.

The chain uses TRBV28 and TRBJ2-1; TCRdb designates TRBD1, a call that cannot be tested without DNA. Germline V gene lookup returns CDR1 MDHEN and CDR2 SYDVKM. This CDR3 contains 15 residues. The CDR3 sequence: CASSLRAGRYNEQFF.

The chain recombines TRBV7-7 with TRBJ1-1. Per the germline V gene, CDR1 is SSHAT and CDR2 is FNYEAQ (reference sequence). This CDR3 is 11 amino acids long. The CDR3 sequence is CASEGAEEAFF.

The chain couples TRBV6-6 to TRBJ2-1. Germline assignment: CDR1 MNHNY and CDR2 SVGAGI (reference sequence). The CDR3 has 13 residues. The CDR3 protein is CASSYEGGNEQFF.

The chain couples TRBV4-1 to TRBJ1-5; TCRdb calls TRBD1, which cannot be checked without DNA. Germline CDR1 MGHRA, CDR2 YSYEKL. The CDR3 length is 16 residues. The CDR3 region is CASSQGGAIGNQPQHF.

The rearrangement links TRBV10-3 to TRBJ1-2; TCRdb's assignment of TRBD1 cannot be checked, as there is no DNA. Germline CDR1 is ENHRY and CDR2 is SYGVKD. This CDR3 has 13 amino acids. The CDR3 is CAISGPESYGYTF.

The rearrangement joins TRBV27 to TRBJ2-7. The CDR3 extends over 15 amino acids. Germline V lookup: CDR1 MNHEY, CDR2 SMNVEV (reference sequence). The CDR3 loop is CASSLASTSSSEQYF.

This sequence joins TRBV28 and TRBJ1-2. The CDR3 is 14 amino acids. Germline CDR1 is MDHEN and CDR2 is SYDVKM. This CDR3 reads CASSFIDFNYGYTF.

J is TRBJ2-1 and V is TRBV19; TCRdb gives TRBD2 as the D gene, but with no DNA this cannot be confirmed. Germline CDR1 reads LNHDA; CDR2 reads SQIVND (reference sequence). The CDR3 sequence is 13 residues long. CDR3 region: CASSRGGYNEQFF. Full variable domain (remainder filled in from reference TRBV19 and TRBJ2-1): DGGITQSPKYLFRKEGQNVTLSCEQNLNHDAMYWYRQDPGQGLRLIYYSQIVNDFQKGDIAEGYSVSREKKESFPLTVTSAQKNPTAFYLCASSRGGYNEQFFGPGTRLTVL.

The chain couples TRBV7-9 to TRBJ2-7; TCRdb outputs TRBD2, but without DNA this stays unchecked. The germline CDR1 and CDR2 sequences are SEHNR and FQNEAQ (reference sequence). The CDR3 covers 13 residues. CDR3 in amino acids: CASSPSLRGWQYF. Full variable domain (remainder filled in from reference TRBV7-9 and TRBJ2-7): DTGVSQNPRHKITKRGQNVTFRCDPISEHNRLYWYRQTLGQGPEFLTYFQNEAQLEKSRLLSDRFSAERPKGSFSTLEIQRTEQGDSAMYLCASSPSLRGWQYFGPGTRLTVT.

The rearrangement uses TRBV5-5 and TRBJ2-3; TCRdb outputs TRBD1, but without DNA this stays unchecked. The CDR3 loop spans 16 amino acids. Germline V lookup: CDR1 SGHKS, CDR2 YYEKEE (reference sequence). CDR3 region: CASSPPPGSLTDTQYF.

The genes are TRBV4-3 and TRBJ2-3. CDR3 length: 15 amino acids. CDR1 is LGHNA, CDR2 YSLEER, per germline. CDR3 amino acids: CASSQDWGSTDTQYF.

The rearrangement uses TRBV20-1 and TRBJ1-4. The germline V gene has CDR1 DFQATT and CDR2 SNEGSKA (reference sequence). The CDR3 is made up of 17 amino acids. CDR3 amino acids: CSAVRVELDSSGEKLFF.

The CDR3 loop is CASTDRENTGELFF. This chain uses TRBV2 with TRBJ2-2; TCRdb calls TRBD1, which cannot be checked without DNA. Per the germline V gene, CDR1 is SNHLY and CDR2 is FYNNEI. This CDR3 region has 14 residues.